This TCR beta chain comes out of a study of cytomegalovirus exposure and HLA in healthy donors. Overall study: The same platform used for the 600 to 750 first-cohort repertoires was also used for the 120 or so validation repertoires, as a later analysis reported.

Points from the study as a whole: For most TCR sequences rarity was the rule, although some public TCRs occurred in many donors.

The data were produced by immunoSEQ multiplex PCR, yet TCRdb's version contains in-frame clones alone and is incomplete. The table has approximately 220,000 clones, about 93% seen once. Turning to this clone: Its antigen remains unknown.

The CDR3 covers 12 residues. The germline gives CDR1 MRHNA, CDR2 SNTAGT. V lost 6 bases, J lost 6 bases, and 9 bases lay in between. The chain carries TRBV6-4 and TRBJ2-1; weak D call: TRBD2 (5 bases). The sequencing input was PBMCs. The TCR comes from a woman between 18 and 30 years old in good health and CMV-seronegative. Here the CDR3 DNA reads TGTGCCAGCAGCGACGGAGGCAATGAGCAGTTCTTC. The encoded protein is CASSDGGNEQFF.